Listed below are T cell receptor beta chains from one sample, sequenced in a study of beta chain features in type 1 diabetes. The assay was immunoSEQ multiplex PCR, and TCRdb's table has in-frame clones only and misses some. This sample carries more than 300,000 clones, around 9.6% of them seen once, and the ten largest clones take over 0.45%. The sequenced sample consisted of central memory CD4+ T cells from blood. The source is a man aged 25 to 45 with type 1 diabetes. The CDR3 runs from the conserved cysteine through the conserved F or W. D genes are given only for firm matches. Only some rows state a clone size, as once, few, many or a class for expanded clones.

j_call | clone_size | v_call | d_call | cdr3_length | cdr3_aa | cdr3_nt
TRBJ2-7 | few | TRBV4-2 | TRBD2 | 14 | CASSPVAGSYEQYF | TGTGCCAGCAGCCCCGTAGCGGGCTCCTACGAGCAGTACTTC
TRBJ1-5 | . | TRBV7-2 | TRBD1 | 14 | CASSSRTGDQPQHF | TGTGCCAGCAGCTCACGGACAGGCGATCAGCCCCAGCATTTT
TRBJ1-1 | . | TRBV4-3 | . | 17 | CASSQHWSRSRNTEAFF | TGCGCCAGCAGCCAACATTGGTCGAGAAGCCGGAACACTGAAGCTTTCTTT
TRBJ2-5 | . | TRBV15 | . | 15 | CATSRGGQGQETQYF | TGTGCCACCAGCAGAGGGGGTCAGGGCCAAGAGACCCAGTACTTC
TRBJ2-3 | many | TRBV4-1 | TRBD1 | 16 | CASGTFRDRGTDTQYF | TGCGCCAGCGGGACCTTCCGGGACAGGGGGACAGATACGCAGTATTTT
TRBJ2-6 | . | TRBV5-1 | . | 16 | CASSFGTFSGANVLTF | TGCGCCAGCAGCTTCGGGACATTCTCTGGGGCCAACGTCCTGACTTTC
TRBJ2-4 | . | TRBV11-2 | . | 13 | CASSLGEGDIQYF | TGTGCCAGCAGCTTAGGAGAGGGTGACATTCAGTACTTC
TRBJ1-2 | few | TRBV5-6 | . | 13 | CASSPDSVGGYTF | TGTGCCAGCAGCCCCGACAGTGTAGGTGGCTACACCTTC
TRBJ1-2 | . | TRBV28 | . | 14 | CASSSGTLGYGYTF | TGTGCCAGCAGTTCCGGGACCCTAGGGTATGGCTACACCTTC
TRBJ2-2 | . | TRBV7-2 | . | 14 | CASSLAGPTVTLFF | TGTGCCAGCAGCCTAGCCGGGCCTACAGTTACTTTGTTTTTT
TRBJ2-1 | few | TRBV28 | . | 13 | CASAKSANNEQFF | TGTGCCAGTGCTAAGTCGGCGAACAATGAGCAGTTCTTC
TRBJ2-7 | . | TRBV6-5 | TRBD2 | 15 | CASSSTRSGRDEQYF | TGTGCCAGCAGCTCAACACGAAGCGGGAGAGACGAGCAGTACTTC
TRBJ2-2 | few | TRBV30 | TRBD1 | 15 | CAWSHQGAATGELFF | TGTGCCTGGAGTCACCAGGGGGCAGCCACCGGGGAGCTGTTTTTT
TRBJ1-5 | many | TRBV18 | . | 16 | CASSPSEQTFNQPQHF | TGTGCCAGCTCACCATCGGAACAGACATTCAATCAGCCCCAGCATTTT
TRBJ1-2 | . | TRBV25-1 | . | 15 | CASTPDRGGNYGYTF | TGTGCCAGCACCCCCGATCGGGGGGGAAACTATGGCTACACCTTC
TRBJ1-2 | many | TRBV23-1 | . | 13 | CASSQWGGVGYTF | TGCGCCAGCAGTCAATGGGGCGGGGTCGGCTACACCTTC
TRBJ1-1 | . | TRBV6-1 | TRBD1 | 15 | CASSSEFYRGLGAFF | TGTGCCAGCAGTTCCGAGTTCTACAGGGGGCTTGGAGCTTTCTTT
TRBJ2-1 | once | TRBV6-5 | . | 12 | CASSLRLGEQFF | TGTGCCAGCAGTCTCAGACTGGGGGAGCAGTTCTTC
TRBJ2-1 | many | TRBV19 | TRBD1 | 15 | CASRMDRDNHNEQFF | TGTGCCAGTAGGATGGACAGGGATAACCACAATGAGCAGTTCTTC
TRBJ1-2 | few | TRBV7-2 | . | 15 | CASSPLAGGNYGYTF | TGTGCCAGCAGCCCCTTAGCTGGGGGAAACTATGGCTACACCTTC
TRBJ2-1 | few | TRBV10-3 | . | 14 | CAISPTGYYNEQFF | TGTGCCATCTCCCCAACAGGGTACTACAATGAGCAGTTCTTC
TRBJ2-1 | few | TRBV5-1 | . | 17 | CASSSPSASGSYNEQFF | TGCGCCAGCAGCTCCCCTAGTGCGAGCGGATCCTACAATGAGCAGTTCTTC
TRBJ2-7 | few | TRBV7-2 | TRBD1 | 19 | CASSPAPYRGKRSTYEQYF | TGTGCCAGCAGCCCAGCCCCCTACAGGGGAAAAAGATCCACCTACGAGCAGTACTTC
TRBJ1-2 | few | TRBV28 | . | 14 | CASSTGSGSYGYTF | TGTGCCAGCAGTACAGGGTCAGGAAGCTATGGCTACACCTTC
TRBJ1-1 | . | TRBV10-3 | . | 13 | CAISDQGNTEAFF | TGTGCCATCAGTGATCAAGGGAACACTGAAGCTTTCTTT
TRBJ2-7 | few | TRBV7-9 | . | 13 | CASSLVRGLQQYF | TGTGCCAGCAGCTTAGTTCGGGGACTCCAGCAGTACTTC
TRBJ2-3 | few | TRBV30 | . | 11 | CAWGTGPTAYF | TGTGCCTGGGGAACCGGACCTACTGCATATTTT
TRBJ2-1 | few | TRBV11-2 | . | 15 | CASSPFDMLGGEQFF | TGTGCCAGCAGTCCCTTTGACATGCTCGGGGGTGAGCAGTTCTTC
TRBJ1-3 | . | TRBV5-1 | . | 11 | CASSGEGAIYF | TGCGCCAGCAGCGGGGAGGGGGCCATATATTTT
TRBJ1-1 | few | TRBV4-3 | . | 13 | CASSPTLGRGAFF | TGCGCCAGCAGCCCCACCCTAGGTAGGGGAGCTTTCTTT
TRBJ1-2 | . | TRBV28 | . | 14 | CASSPGQFNYGYTF | TGTGCCAGCAGTCCCGGACAGTTTAACTATGGCTACACCTTC
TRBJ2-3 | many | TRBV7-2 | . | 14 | CASSPLTGTDTQYF | TGTGCCAGCAGCCCCCTGACGGGCACAGATACGCAGTATTTT
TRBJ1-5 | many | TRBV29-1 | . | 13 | CSAVTGLGQPQHF | TGCAGCGCCGTTACAGGGCTAGGCCAGCCCCAGCATTTT
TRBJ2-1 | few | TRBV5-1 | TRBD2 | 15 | CASSLAAGVEDEQFF | TGCGCCAGCAGCTTGGCAGCGGGAGTCGAGGATGAGCAGTTCTTC
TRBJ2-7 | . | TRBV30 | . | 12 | CALGATSYEQYF | TGTGCCTTGGGGGCTACTTCCTACGAGCAGTACTTC
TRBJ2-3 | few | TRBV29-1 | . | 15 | CSVEGGKYGTDTQYF | TGCAGCGTAGAGGGGGGAAAGTATGGCACAGATACGCAGTATTTT
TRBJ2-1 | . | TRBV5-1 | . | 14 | CASSLESTYNEQFF | TGCGCCAGCAGCTTGGAATCAACCTACAATGAGCAGTTCTTC
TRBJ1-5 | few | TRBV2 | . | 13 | CASGKGEEQPQHF | TGTGCCAGCGGTAAAGGGGAGGAGCAGCCCCAGCATTTT
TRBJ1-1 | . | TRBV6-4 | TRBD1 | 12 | CASRARQGEAFF | TGTGCCAGCAGGGCTCGACAGGGGGAAGCTTTCTTT
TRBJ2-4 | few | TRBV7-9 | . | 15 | CASSQDAGVASIQYF | TGTGCCAGCAGCCAAGATGCTGGAGTAGCGAGCATTCAGTACTTC
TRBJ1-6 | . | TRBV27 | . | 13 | CASSSLPNSPLHF | TGTGCCAGCAGCTCCCTACCCAATTCACCCCTCCACTTT
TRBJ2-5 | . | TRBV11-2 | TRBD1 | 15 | CASSLSGTGGETQYF | TGTGCCAGCAGCCTTAGTGGGACAGGGGGAGAGACCCAGTACTTC
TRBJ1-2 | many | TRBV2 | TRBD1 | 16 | CASNQGQLNPAEGYTF | TGTGCCAGCAATCAGGGACAGCTCAACCCCGCTGAGGGCTACACCTTC
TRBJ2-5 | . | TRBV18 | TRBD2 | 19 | CASSPRLPSSGRTAETQYF | TGTGCCAGCTCACCACGGTTACCCTCTAGCGGGAGAACAGCAGAGACCCAGTACTTC
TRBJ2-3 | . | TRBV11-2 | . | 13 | CASSLVGVGTQYF | TGTGCCAGCAGCTTAGTAGGAGTTGGTACGCAGTATTTT
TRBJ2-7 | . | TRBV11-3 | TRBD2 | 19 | CASSSPGLAGGRSSYEQYF | TGTGCCAGCAGCTCCCCGGGACTAGCGGGAGGGCGAAGCTCCTACGAGCAGTACTTC